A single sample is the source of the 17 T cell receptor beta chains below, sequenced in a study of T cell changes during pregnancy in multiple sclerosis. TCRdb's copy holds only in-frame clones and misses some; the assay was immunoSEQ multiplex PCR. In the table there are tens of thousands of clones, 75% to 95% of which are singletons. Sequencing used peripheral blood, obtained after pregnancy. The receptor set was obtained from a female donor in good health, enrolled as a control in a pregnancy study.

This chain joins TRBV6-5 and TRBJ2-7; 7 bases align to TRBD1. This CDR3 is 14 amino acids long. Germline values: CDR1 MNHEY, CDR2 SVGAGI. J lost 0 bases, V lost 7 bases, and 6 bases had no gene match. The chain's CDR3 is CASISDRSSYEQYF. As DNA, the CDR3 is TGTGCCAGCATTTCGGACAGGTCCTCCTACGAGCAGTACTTC.

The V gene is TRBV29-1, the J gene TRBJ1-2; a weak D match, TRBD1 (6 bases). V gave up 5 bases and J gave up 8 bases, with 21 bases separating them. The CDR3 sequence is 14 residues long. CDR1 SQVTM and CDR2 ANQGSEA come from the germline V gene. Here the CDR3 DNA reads TGCAGCGTTTACGCCCGTGACAGGATGAGAGGCTACACCTTC. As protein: CSVYARDRMRGYTF.

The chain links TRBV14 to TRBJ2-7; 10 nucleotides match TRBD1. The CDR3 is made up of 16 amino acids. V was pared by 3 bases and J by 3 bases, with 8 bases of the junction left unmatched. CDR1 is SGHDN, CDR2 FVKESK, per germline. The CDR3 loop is CASSQKTGTGDYEQYF. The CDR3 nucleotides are TGTGCCAGCAGCCAGAAAACCGGGACAGGGGACTACGAGCAGTACTTC. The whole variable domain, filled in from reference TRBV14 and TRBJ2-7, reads EAGVTQFPSHSVIEKGQTVTLRCDPISGHDNLYWYRRVMGKEIKFLLHFVKESKQDESGMPNNRFLAERTGGTYSTLKVQPAELEDSGVYFCASSQKTGTGDYEQYFGPGTRLTVT.

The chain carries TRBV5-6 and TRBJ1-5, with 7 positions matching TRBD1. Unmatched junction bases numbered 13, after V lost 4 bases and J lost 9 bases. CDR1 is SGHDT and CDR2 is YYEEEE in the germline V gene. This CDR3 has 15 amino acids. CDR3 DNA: TGTGCCAGCAGCCGTGGAACGGGACAGACCTGGCCCCAGCATTTT. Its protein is CASSRGTGQTWPQHF.

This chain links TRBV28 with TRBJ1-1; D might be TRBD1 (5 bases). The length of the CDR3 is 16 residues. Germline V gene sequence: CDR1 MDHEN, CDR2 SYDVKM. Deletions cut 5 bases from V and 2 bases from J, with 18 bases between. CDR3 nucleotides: TGTGCCAGCAGTCTAGACCCCCAGGGTTTCAACACTGAAGCTTTCTTT. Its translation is CASSLDPQGFNTEAFF.

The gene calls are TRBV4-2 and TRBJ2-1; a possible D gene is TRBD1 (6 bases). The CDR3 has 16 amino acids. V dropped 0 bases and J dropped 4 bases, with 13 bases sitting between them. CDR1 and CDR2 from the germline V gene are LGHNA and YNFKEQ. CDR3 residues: CASSQDQRTVYNEQFF. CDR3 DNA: TGTGCCAGCAGCCAAGATCAAAGGACAGTGTACAATGAGCAGTTCTTC.

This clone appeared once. The CDR3 DNA sequence: TGTGCCAGCAGCTTTACCAGGCAAGAGACCCAGTACTTC. As protein: CASSFTRQETQYF. V is TRBV7-2 and J is TRBJ2-5; D is unclear. CDR3 size: 13 residues. V was trimmed by 3 bases and J by 2 bases, leaving 7 bases between them. In germline, CDR1 is SGHTA, CDR2 FQGNSA.

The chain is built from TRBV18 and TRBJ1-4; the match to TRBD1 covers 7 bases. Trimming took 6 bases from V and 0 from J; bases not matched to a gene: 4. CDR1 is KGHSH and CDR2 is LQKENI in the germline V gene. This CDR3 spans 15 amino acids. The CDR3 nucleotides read TGTGCCAGCTCGGGGACAGCCGCAACTAATGAAAAACTGTTTTTT. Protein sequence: CASSGTAATNEKLFF.

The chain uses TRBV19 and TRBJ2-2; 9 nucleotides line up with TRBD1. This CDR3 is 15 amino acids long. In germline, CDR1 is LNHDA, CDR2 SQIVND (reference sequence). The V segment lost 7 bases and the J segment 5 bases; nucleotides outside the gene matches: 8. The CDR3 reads CASMTNRGLTGELFF. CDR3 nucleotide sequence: TGTGCCAGTATGACGAACAGGGGGCTAACCGGGGAGCTGTTTTTT.

The DNA for the CDR3 is TGTGCCAGCAGTTCCGACAGTGGCTCAGGTCAAGCTTTCTTT. Protein: CASSSDSGSGQAFF. V and J are TRBV6-5 and TRBJ1-1; TRBD1 might be the D (5 bases). Trimming took 4 bases from V and 9 from J, leaving 18 bases between them. Germline assignment: CDR1 MNHEY and CDR2 SVGAGI. The CDR3 runs 14 residues.

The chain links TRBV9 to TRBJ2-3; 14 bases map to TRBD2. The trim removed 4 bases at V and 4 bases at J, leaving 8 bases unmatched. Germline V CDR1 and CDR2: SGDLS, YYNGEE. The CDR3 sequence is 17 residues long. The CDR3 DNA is TGTGCCAGCAGCCCCCTGACTAGCGGGGGGGCTTCAGATACGCAGTATTTT. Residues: CASSPLTSGGASDTQYF.

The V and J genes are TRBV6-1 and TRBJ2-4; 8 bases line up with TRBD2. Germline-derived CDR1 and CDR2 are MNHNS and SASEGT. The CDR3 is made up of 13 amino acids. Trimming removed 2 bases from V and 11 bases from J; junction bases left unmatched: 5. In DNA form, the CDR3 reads TGTGCCAGCAGTGAATCACCCGGGAGGGTTCAGTACTTC. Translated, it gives CASSESPGRVQYF.

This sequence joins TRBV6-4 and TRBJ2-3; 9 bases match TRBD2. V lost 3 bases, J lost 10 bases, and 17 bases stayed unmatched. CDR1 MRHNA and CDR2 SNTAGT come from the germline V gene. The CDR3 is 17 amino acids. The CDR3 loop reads CASSEGSGGYAAEAQYF. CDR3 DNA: TGTGCCAGCAGTGAGGGGAGCGGGGGGTATGCGGCCGAAGCGCAGTATTTT.

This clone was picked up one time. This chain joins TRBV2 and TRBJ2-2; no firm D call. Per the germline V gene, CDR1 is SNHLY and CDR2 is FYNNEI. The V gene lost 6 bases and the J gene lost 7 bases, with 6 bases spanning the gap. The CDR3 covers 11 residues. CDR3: CASRRDGELFF. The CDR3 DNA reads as TGTGCCAGCAGAAGAGACGGGGAGCTGTTTTTT.

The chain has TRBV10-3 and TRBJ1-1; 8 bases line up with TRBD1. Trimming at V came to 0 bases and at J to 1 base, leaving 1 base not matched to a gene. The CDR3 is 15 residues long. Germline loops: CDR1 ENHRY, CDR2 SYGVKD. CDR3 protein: CAISESGTGNTEAFF. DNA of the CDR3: TGTGCCATCAGTGAGTCAGGGACAGGGAACACTGAAGCTTTCTTT.

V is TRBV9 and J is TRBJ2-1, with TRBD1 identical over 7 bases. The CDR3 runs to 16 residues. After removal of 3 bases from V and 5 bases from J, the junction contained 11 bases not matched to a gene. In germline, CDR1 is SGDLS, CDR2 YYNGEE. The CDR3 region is CASSATGTAINNEQFF. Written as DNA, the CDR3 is TGTGCCAGCAGCGCTACAGGGACAGCAATTAACAATGAGCAGTTCTTC. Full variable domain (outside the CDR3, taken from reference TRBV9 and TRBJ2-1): DSGVTQTPKHLITATGQRVTLRCSPRSGDLSVYWYQQSLDQGLQFLIQYYNGEERAKGNILERFSAQQFPDLHSELNLSSLELGDSALYFCASSATGTAINNEQFFGPGTRLTVL.

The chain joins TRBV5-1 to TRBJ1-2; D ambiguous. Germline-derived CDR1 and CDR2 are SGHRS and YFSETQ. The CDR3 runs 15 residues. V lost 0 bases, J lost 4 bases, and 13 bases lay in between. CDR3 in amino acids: CASSLDANSIYGYTF. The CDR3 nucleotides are TGCGCCAGCAGCTTGGACGCGAATTCGATCTATGGCTACACCTTC. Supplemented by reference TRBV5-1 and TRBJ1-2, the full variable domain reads KAGVTQTPRYLIKTRGQQVTLSCSPISGHRSVSWYQQTPGQGLQFLFEYFSETQRNKGNFPGRFSGRQFSNSRSEMNVSTLELGDSALYLCASSLDANSIYGYTFGSGTRLTVV.